A selection of T cell receptor beta chains follows, all from one sample in a study of T-cell memory formation after mild COVID-19. TCRdb re-derived calls from the 5' RACE reads in MiXCR, one entry per CDR3 protein. The data show 140,000 to 150,000 distinct CDR3 sequences, under 25% seen once. Sequenced material: PBMCs or a T cell subset sorted from them (not recorded which). All receptors come from an adult woman who had mild COVID-19 (a few samples of this study predate the infection). Cell type and time point are not known. CDR3s include the opening cysteine and the closing phenylalanine or tryptophan. D genes are given only for firm matches. Clone size is stated in some rows and not others, as once, few, many or a class when expanded.

clone_size j_call v_call d_call cdr3_length cdr3_aa cdr3_nt
many TRBJ2-7 TRBV5-1 TRBD2 16 CASSGGLAGGPYEQYF TGCGCCAGCAGCGGGGGACTAGCGGGAGGGCCTTACGAGCAGTACTTC
. TRBJ2-5 TRBV20-1 . 14 CSARAIQTQETQYF TGCAGTGCTAGAGCGATCCAGACCCAAGAGACCCAGTACTTC
. TRBJ1-2 TRBV25-1 . 14 CASSLGGQYYGYTF TGTGCCAGCAGCCTTGGAGGGCAGTACTATGGCTACACCTTC
. TRBJ1-2 TRBV5-1 . 14 CASSLEGGSSGYTF TGCGCCAGCAGCTTGGAGGGGGGCTCCTCTGGCTACACCTTC
. TRBJ2-7 TRBV5-1 . 14 CASSYQLRGDEQYF TGCGCCAGCAGCTATCAACTAAGGGGCGACGAGCAGTACTTC
few TRBJ1-2 TRBV29-1 . 18 CSVDGPKGDWGANYGYTF TGCAGCGTTGACGGACCAAAGGGTGATTGGGGGGCTAACTATGGCTACACCTTC
. TRBJ1-5 TRBV18 . 13 CASSPPSNQPQHF TGTGCCAGCTCACCCCCTAGCAATCAGCCCCAGCATTTT
. TRBJ2-1 TRBV7-2 . 10 CASSLVEQFF TGTGCCAGCAGCTTAGTTGAGCAGTTCTTC
. TRBJ2-1 TRBV20-1 . 11 CSAREGREQFF TGCAGTGCTAGAGAAGGCAGGGAGCAGTTCTTC
few TRBJ1-1 TRBV12-3/TRBV12-4 . 15 CASRGGVTVNTEAFF TGTGCCAGCAGGGGGGGTGTGACGGTGAACACTGAAGCTTTCTTT
. TRBJ1-1 TRBV5-1 TRBD1 16 CASSSDRASMNTEAFF TGCGCCAGCAGCTCGGACAGGGCTAGTATGAACACTGAAGCTTTCTTT
few TRBJ2-2 TRBV5-6 . 14 CASSEDTNTGELFF TGTGCCAGCAGCGAAGACACGAACACCGGGGAGCTGTTTTTT
few TRBJ2-7 TRBV14 . 17 CASSQDLVGPGGYEQYF TGTGCCAGCAGCCAAGATCTCGTCGGCCCCGGCGGCTACGAGCAGTACTTC
. TRBJ1-1 TRBV7-7 . 13 CASSLALNTEAFF TGTGCTAGCAGCTTAGCCCTGAACACTGAAGCTTTCTTT
. TRBJ2-3 TRBV30 TRBD1 12 CAVDRGGGTQYF TGTGCAGTCGACAGGGGCGGAGGTACGCAGTATTTT
. TRBJ1-1 TRBV18 . 14 CASSPLGQNTEAFF TGTGCCAGCTCACCACTGGGACAGAACACTGAAGCTTTCTTT
few TRBJ2-5 TRBV20-1 . 12 CSARDSQETQYF TGCAGTGCTAGGGACTCACAAGAGACCCAGTACTTC
few TRBJ1-1 TRBV7-9 . 15 CASSLGEGGGTEAFF TGTGCCAGCAGCTTAGGAGAGGGGGGTGGCACTGAAGCTTTCTTT
few TRBJ2-3 TRBV12-3/TRBV12-4 TRBD1 14 CASSLRGPADTQYF TGTGCCAGCAGTTTGAGGGGGCCTGCAGATACGCAGTATTTT
few TRBJ1-2 TRBV9 . 14 CASSVGGGNYGYTF TGTGCCAGCAGCGTAGGTGGGGGGAACTATGGCTACACCTTC
many TRBJ2-1 TRBV5-1 TRBD2 16 CASSFGLAGKVNEQFF TGCGCCAGCAGCTTCGGTCTAGCGGGAAAAGTCAATGAGCAGTTCTTC
. TRBJ1-1 TRBV2 . 12 CATERGGGEAFF TGTGCCACCGAAAGGGGAGGGGGTGAAGCTTTCTTT
. TRBJ2-5 TRBV3-1 . 16 CASSQASGDRWETQYF TGTGCCAGCAGCCAAGCTAGCGGGGACAGGTGGGAGACCCAGTACTTC
. TRBJ1-5 TRBV3-1 . 15 CASSQGGPSNQPQHF TGTGCCAGCAGCCAAGGGGGCCCTAGCAATCAGCCCCAGCATTTT
. TRBJ2-1 TRBV27 . 14 CASRGLQGDSEQFF TGTGCCAGCAGGGGGTTACAGGGAGACAGTGAGCAGTTCTTC
few TRBJ1-5 TRBV4-1 . 14 CASSRGAGAGADHF TGCGCCAGCAGCCGGGGGGCCGGGGCAGGGGCCGACCATTTT
few TRBJ2-4 TRBV4-3 TRBD1 20 CASSQVFGQGANLAKNIQYF TGCGCCAGCAGCCAAGTTTTTGGGCAGGGGGCCAACCTAGCCAAAAACATTCAGTACTTC
few TRBJ2-1 TRBV7-8 . 11 CASSPQVEQFF TGTGCCAGCAGCCCCCAGGTTGAGCAGTTCTTC
. TRBJ1-1 TRBV20-1 . 12 CSALKPGVEAFF TGCAGTGCTCTTAAGCCGGGAGTTGAAGCTTTCTTT
few TRBJ2-3 TRBV20-1 TRBD2 15 CSAIRSGSSTDTQYF TGCAGTGCTATAAGGAGCGGGAGTAGCACAGATACGCAGTATTTT
once TRBJ2-1 TRBV18 . 12 CASSGVYNEQFF TGTGCCAGCTCAGGAGTCTACAATGAGCAGTTCTTC
. TRBJ1-1 TRBV11-2 . 14 CASSLGGMRTEAFF TGTGCCAGCAGTCTTGGAGGGATGAGGACTGAAGCTTTCTTT
few TRBJ2-7 TRBV6-5 TRBD1 14 CASSRQGGSYEQYF TGTGCCAGCAGTCGACAGGGGGGTTCCTACGAGCAGTACTTC
few TRBJ2-3 TRBV7-2 . 15 CASSSQASGTDTQYF TGTGCCAGCAGCAGTCAAGCTAGCGGCACAGATACGCAGTATTTT
. TRBJ1-3 TRBV9 . 15 CASSVEDGIGNTIYF TGTGCCAGCAGCGTGGAAGATGGAATTGGAAACACCATATATTTT
. TRBJ2-1 TRBV12-3/TRBV12-4 . 13 CASTPSPYNEQFF TGTGCCAGCACCCCGAGCCCCTACAATGAGCAGTTCTTC
few TRBJ2-3 TRBV20-1 . 17 CSARTAGLFGHTDTQYF TGCAGTGCTAGAACAGCGGGTCTATTTGGGCACACAGATACGCAGTATTTT